Listed here is a single T cell receptor beta chain. The antigen is unknown. Positively selected for CCR7, the CD45RO-negative cells used as naive CD8 cells excluded terminally differentiated effector memory CD45RA+ cells. Caucasian adults residing in Nashville, Tennessee made up all the donors. Sequenced by immunoSEQ multiplex PCR; TCRdb stores in-frame clones only, minus some. The table has about 820,000 clones, 90% to 95% seen once. The data were obtained in a study of shared clonotypes between healthy human individuals. Study-level findings and limits: Researchers found naive subsets generally carried larger estimated richness than memory subsets. A limitation of the genetic and exposure-history diversity represented arose from few donors. The study found about 5% of naive CD4 clonotypes shared across a handful of donors.

Trimming removed 4 bases at V and 4 bases at J, with 11 bases between. Germline CDR1 and CDR2: SNHLY and FYNNEI. The length of the CDR3 is 14 residues. This sequence originates from a man aged 25 to 40 in good health. Sequencing was carried out using naive CD8+ T cells sorted from blood. V is TRBV2 and J is TRBJ1-3; TRBD1 is a possible D gene (6 bases). This chain's CDR3 is CASSGGAGGNTIYF. The CDR3 DNA reads TGTGCCAGCAGTGGGGGGGCGGGAGGAAACACCATATATTTT.